This T cell receptor (beta chain) was identified during a study of T cells after yellow fever vaccination. Deletions cut 3 bases from V and 0 bases from J, with 18 bases between. This CDR3 is built from 19 residues. TCRdb re-analysed the 5' RACE reads in MiXCR, keeping a single row per CDR3 protein. The repertoire holds 300,000 to 450,000 distinct CDR3 sequences, with 6.2% as singletons. This clonotype showed up just a few times. The chain carries TRBV12-3 or TRBV12-4 and TRBJ2-6, with a possible D match to TRBD1 (6 bases). The sample was PBMCs, taken 5 days after the yellow fever booster vaccination. This TCR derives from a man younger than 45 who received the YFV17D yellow fever vaccine. CDR3 residues: CASSFNQGRGASGANVLTF. The CDR3 region has the DNA TGTGCCAGCAGTTTTAATCAGGGGAGAGGAGCCTCTGGGGCCAACGTCCTGACTTTC.